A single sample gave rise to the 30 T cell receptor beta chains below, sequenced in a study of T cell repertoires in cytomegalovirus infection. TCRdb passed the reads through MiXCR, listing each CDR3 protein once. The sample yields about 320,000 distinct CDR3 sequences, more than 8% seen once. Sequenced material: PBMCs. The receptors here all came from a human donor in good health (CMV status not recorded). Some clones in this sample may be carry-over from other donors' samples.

The CDR3, as DNA: TGTGCCAGCAGTTTTGTCCCCATCACAGATACGCAGTATTTT. Translation: CASSFVPITDTQYF. The V call is TRBV12-3 or TRBV12-4, the J call TRBJ2-3, with D hard to call. CDR3 length: 14 amino acids. V dropped 3 bases and J dropped 2 bases, with 9 bases sitting between them.

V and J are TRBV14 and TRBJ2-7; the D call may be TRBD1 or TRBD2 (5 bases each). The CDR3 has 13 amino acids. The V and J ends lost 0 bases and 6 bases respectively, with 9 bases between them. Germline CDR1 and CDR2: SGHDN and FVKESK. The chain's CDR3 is CASSQDLRGEQYF. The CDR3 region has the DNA TGTGCCAGCAGCCAAGATTTGAGGGGCGAGCAGTACTTC.

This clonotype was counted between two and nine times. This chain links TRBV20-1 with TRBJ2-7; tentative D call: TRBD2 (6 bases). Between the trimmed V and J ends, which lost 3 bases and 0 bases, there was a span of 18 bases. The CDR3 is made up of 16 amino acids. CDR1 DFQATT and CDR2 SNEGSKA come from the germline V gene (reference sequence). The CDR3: CSASEGSGSFSYEQYF. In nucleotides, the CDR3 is TGCAGTGCTAGTGAAGGTAGCGGATCTTTCTCCTACGAGCAGTACTTC.

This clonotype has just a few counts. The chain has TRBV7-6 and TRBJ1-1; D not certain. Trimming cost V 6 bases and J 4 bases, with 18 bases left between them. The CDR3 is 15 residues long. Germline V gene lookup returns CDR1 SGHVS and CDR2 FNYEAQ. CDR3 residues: CASSSSGRRITEAFF. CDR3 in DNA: TGTGCCAGCAGTTCCAGCGGACGGAGGATCACTGAAGCTTTCTTT.

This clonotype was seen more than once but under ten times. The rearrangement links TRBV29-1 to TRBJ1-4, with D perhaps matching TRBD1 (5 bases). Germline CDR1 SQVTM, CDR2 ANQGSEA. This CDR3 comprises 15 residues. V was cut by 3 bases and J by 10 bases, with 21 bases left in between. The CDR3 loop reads CSVEEPGPAAGKLFF. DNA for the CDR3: TGCAGCGTTGAGGAGCCGGGACCGGCGGCAGGAAAACTGTTTTTT. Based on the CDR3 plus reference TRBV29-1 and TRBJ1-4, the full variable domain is SAVISQKPSRDICQRGTSLTIQCQVDSQVTMMFWYRQQPGQSLTLIATANQGSEATYESGFVIDKFPISRPNLTFSTLTVSNMSPEDSSIYLCSVEEPGPAAGKLFFGSGTQLSVL.

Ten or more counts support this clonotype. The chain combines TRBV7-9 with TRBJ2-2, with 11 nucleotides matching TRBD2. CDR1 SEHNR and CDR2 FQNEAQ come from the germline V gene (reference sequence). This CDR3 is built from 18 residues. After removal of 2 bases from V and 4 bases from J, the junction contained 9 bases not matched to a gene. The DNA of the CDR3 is TGTGCCAGCAGCTTAAAAGGCCGACTAGCGGGATTCACCGGGGAGCTGTTTTTT. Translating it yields CASSLKGRLAGFTGELFF.

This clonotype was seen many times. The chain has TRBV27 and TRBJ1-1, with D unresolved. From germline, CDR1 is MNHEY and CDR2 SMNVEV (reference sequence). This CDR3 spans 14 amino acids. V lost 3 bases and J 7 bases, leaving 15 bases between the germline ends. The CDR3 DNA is TGTGCCAGCAGTTTCGCGGGCCTAACGAGTGAAGCTTTCTTT. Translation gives CASSFAGLTSEAFF.

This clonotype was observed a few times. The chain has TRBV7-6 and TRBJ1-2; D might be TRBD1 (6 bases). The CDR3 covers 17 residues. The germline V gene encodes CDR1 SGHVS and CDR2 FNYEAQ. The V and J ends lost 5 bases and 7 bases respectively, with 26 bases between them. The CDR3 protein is CASSPGGAGVFLSGYTF. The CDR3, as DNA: TGTGCCAGCAGCCCAGGTGGGGCAGGGGTGTTCTTAAGTGGCTACACCTTC.

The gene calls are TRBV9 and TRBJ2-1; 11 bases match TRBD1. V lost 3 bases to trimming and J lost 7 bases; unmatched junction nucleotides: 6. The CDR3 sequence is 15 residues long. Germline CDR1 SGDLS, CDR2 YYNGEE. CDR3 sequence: CASSDGQGARNEQFF. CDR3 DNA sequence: TGTGCCAGCAGCGATGGACAGGGGGCGAGAAATGAGCAGTTCTTC.

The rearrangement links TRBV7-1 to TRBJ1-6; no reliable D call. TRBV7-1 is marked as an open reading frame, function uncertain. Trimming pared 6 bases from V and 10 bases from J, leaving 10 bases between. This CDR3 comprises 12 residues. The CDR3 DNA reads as TGTGCCAGCAGGCCCGGCCCCTCACCCCTCCACTTT. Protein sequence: CASRPGPSPLHF.

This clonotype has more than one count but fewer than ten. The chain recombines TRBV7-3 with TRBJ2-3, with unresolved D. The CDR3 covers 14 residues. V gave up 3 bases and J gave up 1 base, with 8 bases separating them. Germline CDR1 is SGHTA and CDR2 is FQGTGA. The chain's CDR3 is CASSLDQGTDTQYF. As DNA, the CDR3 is TGTGCCAGCAGCTTGGATCAGGGCACAGATACGCAGTATTTT.

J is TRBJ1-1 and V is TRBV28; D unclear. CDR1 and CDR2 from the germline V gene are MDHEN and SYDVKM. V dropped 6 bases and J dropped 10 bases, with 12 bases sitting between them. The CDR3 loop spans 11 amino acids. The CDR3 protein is CASRSNRRAFF. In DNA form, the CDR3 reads TGTGCCAGCAGGAGCAATAGGCGAGCTTTCTTT.

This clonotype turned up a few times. The CDR3 region is CATSRVSGRGGTEAFF. The CDR3 nucleotides are TGTGCCACCAGCAGAGTCTCTGGGCGGGGGGGCACTGAAGCTTTCTTT. The rearrangement uses TRBV15 and TRBJ1-1, with a possible D match to TRBD1 (5 bases). Germline lookup yields CDR1 LNHNV and CDR2 YYDKDF (reference sequence). The CDR3 totals 16 residues. V lost 1 base to trimming and J lost 4 bases, with 16 bases between them.

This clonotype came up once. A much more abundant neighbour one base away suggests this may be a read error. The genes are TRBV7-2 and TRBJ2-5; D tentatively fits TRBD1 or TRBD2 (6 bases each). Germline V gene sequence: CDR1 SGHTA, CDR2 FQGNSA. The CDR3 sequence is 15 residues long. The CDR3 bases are TGTGCCAACAGCCCGAGGACTCAGGGGAGGGAGACCCAGTACTTC. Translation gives CANSPRTQGRETQYF.

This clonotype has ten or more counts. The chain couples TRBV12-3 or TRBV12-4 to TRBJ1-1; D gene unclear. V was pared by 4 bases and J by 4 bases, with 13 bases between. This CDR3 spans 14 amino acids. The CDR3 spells CASSWEGSITEAFF. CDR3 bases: TGTGCCAGCAGTTGGGAGGGTTCGATCACTGAAGCTTTCTTT.

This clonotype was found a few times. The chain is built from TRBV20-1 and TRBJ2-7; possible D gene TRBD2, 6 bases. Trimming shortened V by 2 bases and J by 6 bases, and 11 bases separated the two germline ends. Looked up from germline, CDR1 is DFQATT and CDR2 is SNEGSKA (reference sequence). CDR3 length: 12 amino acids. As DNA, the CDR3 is TGCAGTGCTAGAATTCCCGGGGGCGAGCAGTACTTC. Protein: CSARIPGGEQYF.

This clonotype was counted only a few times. CDR3 DNA: TGTGCCAGCAGCCCAAGACTAGCGGGCCCCCAAGAGACCCAGTACTTC. As protein: CASSPRLAGPQETQYF. The V call is TRBV5-4, the J call TRBJ2-5, with TRBD2 matching 10 bases. This CDR3 spans 16 amino acids. CDR1 and CDR2 from the germline V gene are SGHNT and YYREEE (reference sequence). The J segment lost 1 base and the V segment lost 4 bases, leaving 7 bases of the junction unmatched.

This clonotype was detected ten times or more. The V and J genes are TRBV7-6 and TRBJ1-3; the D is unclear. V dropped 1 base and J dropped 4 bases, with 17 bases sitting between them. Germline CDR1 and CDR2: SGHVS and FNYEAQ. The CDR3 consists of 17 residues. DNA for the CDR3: TGTGCCAGCAGCTTAGGAGGTAGAGGCTCCTCAGGAAACACCATATATTTT. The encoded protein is CASSLGGRGSSGNTIYF.

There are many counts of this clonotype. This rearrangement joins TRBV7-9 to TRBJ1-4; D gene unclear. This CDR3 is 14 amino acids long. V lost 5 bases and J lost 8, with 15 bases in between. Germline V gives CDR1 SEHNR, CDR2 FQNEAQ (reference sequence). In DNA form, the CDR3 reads TGTGCCAGCAGCCCCGGTATTGGCGGGGAAAAACTGTTTTTT. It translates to CASSPGIGGEKLFF.

This CDR3 is CSASGGHSRTEAFF. The DNA for the CDR3 is TGCAGTGCTAGTGGGGGACACTCCCGCACTGAAGCTTTCTTT. The gene calls are TRBV20-1 and TRBJ1-1, with D possibly being TRBD1 (6 bases). Germline V gives CDR1 DFQATT, CDR2 SNEGSKA (reference sequence). The CDR3 loop spans 14 amino acids. Trimming removed 3 bases at V and 4 bases at J, with 15 bases between.

CDR3 sequence: CSAVGVAGGYNEQFF. The CDR3, as DNA: TGCAGTGCTGTAGGGGTGGCGGGGGGATACAATGAGCAGTTCTTC. The rearrangement links TRBV20-1 to TRBJ2-1; 8 bases fit TRBD2. V lost 5 bases, J lost 4 bases, and 10 bases stayed unmatched. The CDR3 loop spans 15 amino acids. Germline-derived CDR1 and CDR2 are DFQATT and SNEGSKA (reference sequence).

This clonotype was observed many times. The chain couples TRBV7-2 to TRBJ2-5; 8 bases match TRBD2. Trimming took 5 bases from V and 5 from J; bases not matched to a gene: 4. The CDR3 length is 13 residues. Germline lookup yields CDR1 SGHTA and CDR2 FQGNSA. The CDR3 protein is CASSQRESETQYF. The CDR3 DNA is TGTGCCAGCAGCCAGCGGGAGTCGGAGACCCAGTACTTC.

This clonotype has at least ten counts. The CDR3 loop reads CASSLEGLTHEQYF. CDR3 sequence (DNA): TGTGCCAGCAGCTTAGAGGGTCTGACCCACGAGCAGTACTTC. This chain joins TRBV7-2 and TRBJ2-7; no reliable D call. CDR3 length: 14 residues. Germline loops: CDR1 SGHTA, CDR2 FQGNSA. The V end was cut by 1 base, the J end by 5 bases, with 12 bases between.

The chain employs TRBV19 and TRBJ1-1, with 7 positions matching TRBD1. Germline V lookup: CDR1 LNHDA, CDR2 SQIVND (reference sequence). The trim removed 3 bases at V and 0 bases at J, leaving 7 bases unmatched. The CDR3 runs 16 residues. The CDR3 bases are TGTGCCAGTAGTATTCCGGGACAGTTAATGAACACTGAAGCTTTCTTT. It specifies CASSIPGQLMNTEAFF.

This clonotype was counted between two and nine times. CDR3 sequence reads: CASSLSWDHEQYF. CDR3 in DNA: TGTGCCAGCAGCCTCTCGTGGGACCACGAGCAGTACTTC. The V and J genes are TRBV7-2 and TRBJ2-7; perhaps D is TRBD1 or TRBD2 (5 bases each). The CDR3 is made up of 13 amino acids. V was clipped by 5 bases and J by 5 bases, with 13 bases between them. Per germline, CDR1 SGHTA and CDR2 FQGNSA.

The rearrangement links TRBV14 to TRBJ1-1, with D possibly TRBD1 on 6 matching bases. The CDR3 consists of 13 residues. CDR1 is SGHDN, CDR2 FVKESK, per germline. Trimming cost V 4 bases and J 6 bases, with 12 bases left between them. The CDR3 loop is CASSPAGGPEAFF. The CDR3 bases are TGTGCCAGCAGCCCAGCGGGGGGCCCTGAAGCTTTCTTT.

CDR3 in amino acids: CASSLSSFGTQYF. CDR3 DNA: TGTGCCAGCAGTTTATCGAGCTTTGGGACCCAGTACTTC. The rearrangement joins TRBV12-3 or TRBV12-4 to TRBJ2-5; D is ambiguous. The CDR3 totals 13 residues. V dropped 2 bases and J dropped 7 bases, with 11 bases sitting between them.

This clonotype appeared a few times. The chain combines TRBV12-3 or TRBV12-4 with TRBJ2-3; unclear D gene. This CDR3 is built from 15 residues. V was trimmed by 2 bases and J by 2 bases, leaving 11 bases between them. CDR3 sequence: CASSLFGSLTDTQYF. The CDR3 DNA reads TGTGCCAGCAGTTTATTTGGATCCCTCACAGATACGCAGTATTTT.

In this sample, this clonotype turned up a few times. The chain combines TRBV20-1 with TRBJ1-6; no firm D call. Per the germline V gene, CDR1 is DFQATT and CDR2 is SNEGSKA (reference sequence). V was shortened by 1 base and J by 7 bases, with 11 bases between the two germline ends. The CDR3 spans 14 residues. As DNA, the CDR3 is TGCAGTGCTAGAGCCGCTAGGATCAATTCACCCCTCCACTTT. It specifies CSARAARINSPLHF.

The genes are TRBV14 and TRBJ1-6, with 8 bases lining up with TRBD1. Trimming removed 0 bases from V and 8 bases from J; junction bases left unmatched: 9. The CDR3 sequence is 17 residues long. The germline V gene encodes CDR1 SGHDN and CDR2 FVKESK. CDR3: CASSQDRPGGFDSPLHF. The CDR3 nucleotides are TGTGCCAGCAGCCAAGATCGGCCAGGGGGCTTTGATTCACCCCTCCACTTT.